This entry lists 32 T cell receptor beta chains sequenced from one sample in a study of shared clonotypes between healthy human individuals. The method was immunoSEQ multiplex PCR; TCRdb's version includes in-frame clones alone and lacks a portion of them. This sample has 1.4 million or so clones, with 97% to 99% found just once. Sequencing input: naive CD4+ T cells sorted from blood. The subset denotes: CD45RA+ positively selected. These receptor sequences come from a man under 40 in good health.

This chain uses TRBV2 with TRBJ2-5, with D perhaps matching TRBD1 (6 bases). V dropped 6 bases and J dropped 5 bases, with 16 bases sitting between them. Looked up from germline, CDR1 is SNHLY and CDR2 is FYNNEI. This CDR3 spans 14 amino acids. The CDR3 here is CASRSQTGLETQYF. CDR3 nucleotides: TGTGCCAGCAGGTCCCAAACAGGGCTGGAGACCCAGTACTTC.

The CDR3, as DNA: TGTGCCAGCCAACTAGTACCCTACAATGAGCAGTTCTTC. This codes for CASQLVPYNEQFF. The chain combines TRBV6-1 with TRBJ2-1; TRBD2 might be the D (5 bases). Germline V CDR1 and CDR2: MNHNS, SASEGT. V dropped 8 bases and J dropped 2 bases, with 10 bases sitting between them. The CDR3 consists of 13 residues.

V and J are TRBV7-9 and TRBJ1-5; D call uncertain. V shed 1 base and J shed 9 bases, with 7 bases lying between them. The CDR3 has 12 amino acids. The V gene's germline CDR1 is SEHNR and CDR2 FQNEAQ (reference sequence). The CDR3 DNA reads TGTGCCAGCAGCTTAGTAGGTTTGCCCCAGCATTTT. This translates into CASSLVGLPQHF. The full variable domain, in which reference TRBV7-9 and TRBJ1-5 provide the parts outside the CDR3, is DTGVSQNPRHKITKRGQNVTFRCDPISEHNRLYWYRQTLGQGPEFLTYFQNEAQLEKSRLLSDRFSAERPKGSFSTLEIQRTEQGDSAMYLCASSLVGLPQHFGDGTRLSIL.

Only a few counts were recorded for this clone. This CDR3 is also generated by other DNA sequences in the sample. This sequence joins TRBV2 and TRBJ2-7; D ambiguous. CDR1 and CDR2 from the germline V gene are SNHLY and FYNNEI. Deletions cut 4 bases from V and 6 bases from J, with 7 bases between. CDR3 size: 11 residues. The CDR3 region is CASSVLGEQYF. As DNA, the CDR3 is TGTGCCAGCAGTGTCCTGGGCGAGCAGTACTTC.

CDR3 residues: CASSLDFRNTEAFF. CDR3 DNA: TGCGCCAGCAGCTTGGACTTTCGTAACACTGAAGCTTTCTTT. V usage is TRBV5-1 and J usage is TRBJ1-1; D is unclear. Looked up from germline, CDR1 is SGHRS and CDR2 is YFSETQ. Deletions cut 0 bases from V and 2 bases from J, with 8 bases between. This CDR3 is built from 14 residues.

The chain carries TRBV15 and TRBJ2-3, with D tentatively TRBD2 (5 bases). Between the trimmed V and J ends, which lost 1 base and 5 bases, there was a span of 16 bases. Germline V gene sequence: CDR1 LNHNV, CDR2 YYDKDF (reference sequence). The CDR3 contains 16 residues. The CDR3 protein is CATSRGSRGAGDTQYF. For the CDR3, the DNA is TGTGCCACCAGCAGAGGTTCTCGGGGAGCCGGAGATACGCAGTATTTT.

CDR3 sequence: CARIHRGWGCFKETQYF. For the CDR3, the DNA is TGTGCCAGAATCCACAGGGGCTGGGGGTGTTTCAAAGAGACCCAGTACTTC. V usage is TRBV19 and J usage is TRBJ2-5, with 7 bases aligning to TRBD1. Germline V gene sequence: CDR1 LNHDA, CDR2 SQIVND (reference sequence). The CDR3 length is 17 residues. The V gene end was trimmed by 9 bases and the J gene end by 3 bases; junction bases not matched to a gene: 19.

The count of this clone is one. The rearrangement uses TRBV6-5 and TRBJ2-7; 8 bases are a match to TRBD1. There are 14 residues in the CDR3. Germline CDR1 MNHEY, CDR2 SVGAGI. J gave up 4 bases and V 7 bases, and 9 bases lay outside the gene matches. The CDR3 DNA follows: TGTGCCAGCACCGCAGGGGGCTCGGTTTACGAGCAGTACTTC. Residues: CASTAGGSVYEQYF.

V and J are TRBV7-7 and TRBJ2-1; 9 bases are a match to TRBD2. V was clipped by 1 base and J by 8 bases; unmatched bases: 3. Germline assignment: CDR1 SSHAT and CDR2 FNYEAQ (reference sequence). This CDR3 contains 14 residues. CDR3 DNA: TGTGCCAGCAGCTTAGGCGGGAGGGCCCATGAGCAGTTCTTC. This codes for CASSLGGRAHEQFF. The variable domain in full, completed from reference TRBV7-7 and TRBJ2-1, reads GAGVSQSPRYKVTKRGQDVTLRCDPISSHATLYWYQQALGQGPEFLTYFNYEAQPDKSGLPSDRFSAERPEGSISTLTIQRTEQRDSAMYRCASSLGGRAHEQFFGPGTRLTVL.

As DNA, the CDR3 is TGCGCCAGCAGCTTGGCCCCTGCGCGGGACTACGAGCAGTACTTC. Its translation is CASSLAPARDYEQYF. The chain combines TRBV5-1 with TRBJ2-7; D is perhaps TRBD2 (6 bases). The CDR3 has 15 amino acids. The V and J ends lost 0 bases and 3 bases respectively, with 13 bases between them. Germline V CDR1 and CDR2: SGHRS, YFSETQ.

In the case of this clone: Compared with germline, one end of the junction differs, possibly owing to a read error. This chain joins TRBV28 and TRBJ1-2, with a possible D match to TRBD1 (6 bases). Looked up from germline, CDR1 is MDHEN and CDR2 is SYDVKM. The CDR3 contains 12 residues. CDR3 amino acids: CASNLQGYGYTF. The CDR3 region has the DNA TGTGCCAGCAATTTACAGGGCTATGGCTACACCTTC.

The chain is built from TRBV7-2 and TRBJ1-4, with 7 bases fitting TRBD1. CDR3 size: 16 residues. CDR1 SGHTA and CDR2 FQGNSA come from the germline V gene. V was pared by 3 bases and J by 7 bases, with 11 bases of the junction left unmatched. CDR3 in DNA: TGTGCCAGCAGCTTTACCATGACAGGGATTGGTGAAAAACTGTTTTTT. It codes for CASSFTMTGIGEKLFF.

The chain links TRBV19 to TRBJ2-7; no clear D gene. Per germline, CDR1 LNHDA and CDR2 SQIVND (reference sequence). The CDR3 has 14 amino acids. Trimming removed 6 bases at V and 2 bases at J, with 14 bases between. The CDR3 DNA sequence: TGTGCCAGTAGCCACACCGGGCCTACCTACGAGCAGTACTTC. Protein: CASSHTGPTYEQYF.

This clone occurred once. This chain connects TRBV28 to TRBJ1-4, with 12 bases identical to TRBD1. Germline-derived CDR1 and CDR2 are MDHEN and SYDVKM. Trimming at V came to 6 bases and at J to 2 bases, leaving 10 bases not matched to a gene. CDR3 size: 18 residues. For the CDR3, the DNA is TGTGCCAGCAGAAGCGGGACAGGGGGCGTGGGGACTAATGAAAAACTGTTTTTT. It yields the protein CASRSGTGGVGTNEKLFF. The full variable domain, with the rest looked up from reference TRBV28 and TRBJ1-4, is DVKVTQSSRYLVKRTGEKVFLECVQDMDHENMFWYRQDPGLGLRLIYFSYDVKMKEKGDIPEGYSVSREKKERFSLILESASTNQTSMYLCASRSGTGGVGTNEKLFFGSGTQLSVL.

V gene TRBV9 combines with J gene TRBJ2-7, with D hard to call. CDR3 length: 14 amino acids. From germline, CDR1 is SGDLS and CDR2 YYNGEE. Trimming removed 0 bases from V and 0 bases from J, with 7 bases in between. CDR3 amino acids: CASSVVPDSYEQYF. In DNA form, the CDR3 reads TGTGCCAGCAGCGTAGTTCCCGACTCCTACGAGCAGTACTTC.

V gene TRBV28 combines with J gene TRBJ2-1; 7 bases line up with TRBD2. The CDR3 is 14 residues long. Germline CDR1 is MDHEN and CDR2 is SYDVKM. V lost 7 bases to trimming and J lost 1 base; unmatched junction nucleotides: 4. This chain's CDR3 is CASKAGGSYNEQFF. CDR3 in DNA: TGTGCCAGCAAGGCCGGGGGGTCCTACAATGAGCAGTTCTTC.

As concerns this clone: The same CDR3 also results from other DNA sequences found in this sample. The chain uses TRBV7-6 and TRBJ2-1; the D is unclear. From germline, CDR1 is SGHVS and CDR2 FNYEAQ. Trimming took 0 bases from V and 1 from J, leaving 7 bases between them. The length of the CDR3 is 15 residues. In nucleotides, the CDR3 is TGTGCCAGCAGCTTAGCGGGTAGTTCCTACAATGAGCAGTTCTTC. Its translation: CASSLAGSSYNEQFF.

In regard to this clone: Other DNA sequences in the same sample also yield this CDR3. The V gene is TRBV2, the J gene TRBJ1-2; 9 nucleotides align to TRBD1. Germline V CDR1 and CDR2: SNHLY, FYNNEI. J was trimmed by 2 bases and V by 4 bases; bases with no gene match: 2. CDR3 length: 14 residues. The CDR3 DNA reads TGTGCCAGCAGTGTGGGGACAGGGAACTATGGCTACACCTTC. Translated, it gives CASSVGTGNYGYTF.

For the CDR3, the DNA is TGTGCCAGCAGTGGGGGACTAGCGTCTAATGAGCAGTTCTTC. Translating gives CASSGGLASNEQFF. The chain recombines TRBV11-1 with TRBJ2-1; 10 nucleotides agree with TRBD2. The CDR3 length is 14 residues. Germline-derived CDR1 and CDR2 are SGHAT and FQDESV (reference sequence). After removal of 6 bases from V and 7 bases from J, the junction contained 6 bases not matched to a gene. Supplemented by reference TRBV11-1 and TRBJ2-1, the full variable domain reads EAEVAQSPRYKITEKSQAVAFWCDPISGHATLYWYRQILGQGPELLVQFQDESVVDDSQLPKDRFSAERLKGVDSTLKIQPAELGDSAMYLCASSGGLASNEQFFGPGTRLTVL.

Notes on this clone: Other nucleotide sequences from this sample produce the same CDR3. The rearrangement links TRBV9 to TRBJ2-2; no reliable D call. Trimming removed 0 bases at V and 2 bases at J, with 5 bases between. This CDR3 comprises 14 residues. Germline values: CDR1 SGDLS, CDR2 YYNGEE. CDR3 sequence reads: CASSVVSNTGELFF. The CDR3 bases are TGTGCCAGCAGCGTAGTTTCAAACACCGGGGAGCTGTTTTTT. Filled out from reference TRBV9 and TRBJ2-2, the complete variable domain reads DSGVTQTPKHLITATGQRVTLRCSPRSGDLSVYWYQQSLDQGLQFLIQYYNGEERAKGNILERFSAQQFPDLHSELNLSSLELGDSALYFCASSVVSNTGELFFGEGSRLTVL.

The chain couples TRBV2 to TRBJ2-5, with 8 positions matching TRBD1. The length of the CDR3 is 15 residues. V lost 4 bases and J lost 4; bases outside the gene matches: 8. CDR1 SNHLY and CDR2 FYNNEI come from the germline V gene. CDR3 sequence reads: CASSVGDRSRETQYF. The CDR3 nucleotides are TGTGCCAGCAGTGTGGGGGACAGGAGTCGAGAGACCCAGTACTTC.

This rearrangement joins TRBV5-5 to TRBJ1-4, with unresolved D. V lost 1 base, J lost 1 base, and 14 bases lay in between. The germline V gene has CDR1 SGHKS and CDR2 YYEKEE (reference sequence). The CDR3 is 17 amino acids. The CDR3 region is CASSLFLPSRTNEKLFF. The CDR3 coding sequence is TGTGCCAGCAGCTTGTTCCTCCCCTCGCGAACTAATGAAAAACTGTTTTTT. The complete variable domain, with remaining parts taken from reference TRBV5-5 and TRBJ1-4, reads DAGVTQSPTHLIKTRGQQVTLRCSPISGHKSVSWYQQVLGQGPQFIFQYYEKEERGRGNFPDRFSARQFPNYSSELNVNALLLGDSALYLCASSLFLPSRTNEKLFFGSGTQLSVL.

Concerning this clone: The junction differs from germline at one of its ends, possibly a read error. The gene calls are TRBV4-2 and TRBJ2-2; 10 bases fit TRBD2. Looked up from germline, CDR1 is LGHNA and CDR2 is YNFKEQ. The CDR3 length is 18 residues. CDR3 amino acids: CASSEELRLAGETGELFF. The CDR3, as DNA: TGTGCCAGCAGCGAAGAGCTTAGGCTAGCGGGAGAAACCGGGGAGCTGTTTTTT.

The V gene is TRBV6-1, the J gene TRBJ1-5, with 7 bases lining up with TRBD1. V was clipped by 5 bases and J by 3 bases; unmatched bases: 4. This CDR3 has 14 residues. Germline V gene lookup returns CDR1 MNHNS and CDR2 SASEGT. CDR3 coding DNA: TGTGCCAGCAGTCAGGGACAGTTCAATCAGCCCCAGCATTTT. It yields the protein CASSQGQFNQPQHF.

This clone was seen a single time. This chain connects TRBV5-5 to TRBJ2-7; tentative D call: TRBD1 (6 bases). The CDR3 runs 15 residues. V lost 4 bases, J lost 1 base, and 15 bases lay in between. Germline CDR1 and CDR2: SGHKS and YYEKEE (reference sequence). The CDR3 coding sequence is TGTGCCAGCAGCGGACCGACAGGCTCTTCCTACGAGCAGTACTTC. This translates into CASSGPTGSSYEQYF.

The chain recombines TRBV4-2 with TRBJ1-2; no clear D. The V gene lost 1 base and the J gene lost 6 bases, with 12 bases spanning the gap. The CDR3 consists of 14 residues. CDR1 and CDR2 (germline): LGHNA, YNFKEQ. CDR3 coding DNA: TGTGCCAGCAGCCAAGTTAATGCCCCTCATGGCTACACCTTC. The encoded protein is CASSQVNAPHGYTF.

The CDR3 region has the DNA TGTGCCAGCAGTCGCACCCCACTCCTCCTAGCGGGGGATTCCTACGAGCAGTACTTC. It specifies CASSRTPLLLAGDSYEQYF. V is TRBV27 and J is TRBJ2-7; 10 bases are a match to TRBD2. This CDR3 contains 19 residues. The ends lost 5 bases at V and 1 base at J; junction bases unmatched: 17. Per germline, CDR1 MNHEY and CDR2 SMNVEV (reference sequence).

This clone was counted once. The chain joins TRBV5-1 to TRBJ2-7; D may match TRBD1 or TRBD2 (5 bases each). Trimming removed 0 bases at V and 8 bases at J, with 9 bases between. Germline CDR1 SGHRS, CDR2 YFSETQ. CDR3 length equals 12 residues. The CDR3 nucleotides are TGCGCCAGCAGCTTGGATCTGGGACAGCAGTACTTC. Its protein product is CASSLDLGQQYF.

CDR3 residues: CASSVRTSSKKGGTDTQYF. CDR3 DNA: TGTGCCAGCAGCGTGAGGACTAGCAGTAAGAAGGGGGGCACAGATACGCAGTATTTT. The V and J genes are TRBV9 and TRBJ2-3; 8 bases fit TRBD2. The CDR3 runs to 19 residues. Germline CDR1 is SGDLS and CDR2 is YYNGEE. J was trimmed by 1 base and V by 2 bases; bases with no gene match: 15.

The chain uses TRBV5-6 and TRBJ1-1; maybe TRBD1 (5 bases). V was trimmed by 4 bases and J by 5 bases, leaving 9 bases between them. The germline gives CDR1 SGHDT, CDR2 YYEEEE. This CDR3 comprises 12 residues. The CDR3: CASSPGGTEAFF. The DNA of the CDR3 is TGTGCCAGCAGCCCCGGGGGGACTGAAGCTTTCTTT.

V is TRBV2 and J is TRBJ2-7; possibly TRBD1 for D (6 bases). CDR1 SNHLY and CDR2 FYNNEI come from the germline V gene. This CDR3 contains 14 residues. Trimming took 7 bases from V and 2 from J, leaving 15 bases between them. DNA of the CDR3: TGTGCCAGCACCCTGGAGGACAGTACCTACGAGCAGTACTTC. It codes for CASTLEDSTYEQYF.

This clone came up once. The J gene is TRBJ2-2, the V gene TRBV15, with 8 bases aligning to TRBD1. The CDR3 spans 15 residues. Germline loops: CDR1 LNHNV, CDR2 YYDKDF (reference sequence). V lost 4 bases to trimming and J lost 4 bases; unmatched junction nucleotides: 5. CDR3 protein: CATSTMDRATGELFF. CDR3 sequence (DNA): TGTGCCACCAGCACCATGGACAGGGCCACCGGGGAGCTGTTTTTT.